This T cell receptor beta chain was recorded in a study of T-cell reconstitution after alpha-beta-depleted transplantation in children. The CDR3 sequence is 14 residues long. Germline V CDR1 and CDR2: MGHRA, YSYEKL. The ends were cut back, 2 bases at V and 4 bases at J, with 8 bases in the middle. Study findings and constraints: The study reportedly traced alpha-beta T cells about two months after transplant to several hundred expanded graft clones. T-cell counts and diversity at one year post-transplant came mainly from newly produced T cells.

As regards this clonotype: The target antigen is unknown.

Unique molecular identifiers tagged the TCRbeta library. TCRdb reanalysed the PCR reads using MiXCR and keeps one entry per CDR3 protein. The table has over 100,000 distinct CDR3 sequences, about a tenth seen once; the top ten hold 30% to 35%. Sequenced here: PBMCs, sampled before TCRalphabeta/CD19-depleted stem cell transplant. The chain couples TRBV4-1 to TRBJ1-4; tentative D call: TRBD1 (5 bases). This receptor was identified in a boy under 10 years old with acute lymphoblastic leukemia, due to receive a stem cell transplant. Written as DNA, the CDR3 is TGCGCCAGCAGCCAAACAGGTCTTAATGAAAAACTGTTTTTT. It yields the protein CASSQTGLNEKLFF.